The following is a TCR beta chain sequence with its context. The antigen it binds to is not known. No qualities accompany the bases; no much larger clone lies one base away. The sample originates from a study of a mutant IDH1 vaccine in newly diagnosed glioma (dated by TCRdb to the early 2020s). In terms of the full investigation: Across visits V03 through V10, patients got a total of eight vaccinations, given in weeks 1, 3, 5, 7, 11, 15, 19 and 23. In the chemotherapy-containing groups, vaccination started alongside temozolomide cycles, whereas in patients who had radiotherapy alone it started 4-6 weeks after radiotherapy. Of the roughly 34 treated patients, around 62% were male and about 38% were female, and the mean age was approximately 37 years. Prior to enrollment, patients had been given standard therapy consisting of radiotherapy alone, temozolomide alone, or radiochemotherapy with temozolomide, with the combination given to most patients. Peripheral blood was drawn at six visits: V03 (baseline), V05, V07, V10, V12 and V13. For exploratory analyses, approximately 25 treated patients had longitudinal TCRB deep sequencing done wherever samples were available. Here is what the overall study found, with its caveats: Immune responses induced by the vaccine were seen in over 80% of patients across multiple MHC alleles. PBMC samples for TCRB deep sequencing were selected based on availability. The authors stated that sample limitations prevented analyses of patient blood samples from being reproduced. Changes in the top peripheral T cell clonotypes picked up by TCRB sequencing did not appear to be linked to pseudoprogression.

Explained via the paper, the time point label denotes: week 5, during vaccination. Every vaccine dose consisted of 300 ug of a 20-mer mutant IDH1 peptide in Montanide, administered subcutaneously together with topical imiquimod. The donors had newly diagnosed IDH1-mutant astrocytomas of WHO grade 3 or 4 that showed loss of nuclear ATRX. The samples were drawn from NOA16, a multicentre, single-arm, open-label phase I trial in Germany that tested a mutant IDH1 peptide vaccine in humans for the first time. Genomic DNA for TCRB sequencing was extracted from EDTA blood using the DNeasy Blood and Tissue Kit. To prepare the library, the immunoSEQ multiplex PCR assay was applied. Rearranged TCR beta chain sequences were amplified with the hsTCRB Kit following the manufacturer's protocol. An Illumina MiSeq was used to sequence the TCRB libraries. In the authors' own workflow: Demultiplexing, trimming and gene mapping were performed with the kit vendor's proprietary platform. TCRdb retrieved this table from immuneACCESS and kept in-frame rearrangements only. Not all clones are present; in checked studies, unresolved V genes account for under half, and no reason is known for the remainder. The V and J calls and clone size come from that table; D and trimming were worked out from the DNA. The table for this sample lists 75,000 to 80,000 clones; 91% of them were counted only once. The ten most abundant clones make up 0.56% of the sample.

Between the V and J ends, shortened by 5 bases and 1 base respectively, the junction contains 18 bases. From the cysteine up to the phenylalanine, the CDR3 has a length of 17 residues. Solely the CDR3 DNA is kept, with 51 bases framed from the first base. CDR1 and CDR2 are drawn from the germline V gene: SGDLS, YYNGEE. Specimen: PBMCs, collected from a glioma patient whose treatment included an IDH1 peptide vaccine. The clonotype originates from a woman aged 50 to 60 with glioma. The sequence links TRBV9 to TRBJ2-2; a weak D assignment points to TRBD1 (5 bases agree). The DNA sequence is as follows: TGTGCCAGCAGTTTCCCGATTACAGGAAAGAACACCGGGGAGCTGTTTTTT. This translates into CASSFPITGKNTGELFF.